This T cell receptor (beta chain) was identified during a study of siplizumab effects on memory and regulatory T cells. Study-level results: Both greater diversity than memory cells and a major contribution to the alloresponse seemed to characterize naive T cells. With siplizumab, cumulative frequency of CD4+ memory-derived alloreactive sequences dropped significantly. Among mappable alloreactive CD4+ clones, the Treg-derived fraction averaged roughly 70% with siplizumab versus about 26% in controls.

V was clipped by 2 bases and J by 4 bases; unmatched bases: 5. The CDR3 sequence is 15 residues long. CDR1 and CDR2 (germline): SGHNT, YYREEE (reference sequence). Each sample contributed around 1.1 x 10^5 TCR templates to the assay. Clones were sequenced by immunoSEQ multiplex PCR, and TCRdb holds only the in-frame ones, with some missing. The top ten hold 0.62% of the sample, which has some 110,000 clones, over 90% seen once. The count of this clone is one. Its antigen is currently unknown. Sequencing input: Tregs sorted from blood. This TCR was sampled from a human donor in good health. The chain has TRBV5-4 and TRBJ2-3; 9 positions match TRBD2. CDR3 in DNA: TGTGCCAGCAGCTTTAGGGCGGGGGGGGCAGATACGCAGTATTTT. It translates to CASSFRAGGADTQYF.